A selection of T cell receptor beta chains follows, all from one sample in a study of T cells in pancreatic ductal adenocarcinoma. Profiled with immunoSEQ multiplex PCR; TCRdb holds only in-frame clones, not every one. The table shows approximately 97,000 clones, with 90% to 95% occurring only once. Sequencing was performed on PBMCs. The origin of the receptors is a human donor with pancreatic ductal adenocarcinoma. Each CDR3 is given with its conserved first and last residue. A D gene is named only where the DNA matches it firmly. Rows give clone size only sometimes, using once, few, many, or a class for an expanded clone.

d_gene	abundance	v_gene	j_gene	CDR3nt	CDR3aa
.	.	TRBV7-2	TRBJ2-2	TGTGCCAGCACATCAACCGGGGAGCTGTTTTTT	CASTSTGELFF
.	once	TRBV20-1	TRBJ1-5	TGCAGTGCTACAGCAGGCCAGCCCCAGCATTTT	CSATAGQPQHF
.	.	TRBV7-2	TRBJ2-7	TGTGCCAGCAGCCCCCTGGGTGGCGGGATTCCCCACGAGCAGTACTTC	CASSPLGGGIPHEQYF
TRBD1	.	TRBV2	TRBJ1-1	TGTGCCAGCAGGGATCCGTCCCGACAGGGAATGACTGAAGCTTTCTTT	CASRDPSRQGMTEAFF
.	.	TRBV21-1	TRBJ2-7	TGTGCCAGCAGCCCACGGACAGGAATCTACGAGCAGTACTTC	CASSPRTGIYEQYF
TRBD2	.	TRBV7-2	TRBJ2-7	TGTGCCAGCAGCTTCGACGCCGGGACTAGCAATCCTTACGAGCAGTACTTC	CASSFDAGTSNPYEQYF
.	.	TRBV5-6	TRBJ2-5	TGTGCCAGCAGCTTGGGCAGGGTAGAGACCCAGTACTTC	CASSLGRVETQYF
TRBD2	.	TRBV7-2	TRBJ2-3	TGTGCCAGCAGCAGCTCCGGGACTAGCGGGATCCGGGGTACGCAGTATTTT	CASSSSGTSGIRGTQYF
TRBD2	.	TRBV4-2	TRBJ2-7	TGTGCCAGCAGCCAAGGGTACCCAACGGGAGGCCTCTCCTACGAGCAGTACTTC	CASSQGYPTGGLSYEQYF
.	.	TRBV27	TRBJ2-7	TGTGCCAGCAGTTTGGCACAGGGCTCCTACGAGCAGTACTTC	CASSLAQGSYEQYF
.	.	TRBV5-4	TRBJ2-5	TGTGCCAGCAGCTTGTGGTCCTACGGTGGGGGGGAGACCCAGTACTTC	CASSLWSYGGGETQYF
TRBD1	.	TRBV5-1	TRBJ2-1	TGCGCCAGCAGCAGCTCGGGACAGAACAATGAGCAGTTCTTC	CASSSSGQNNEQFF
TRBD1	few	TRBV28	TRBJ1-2	TGTGCCAGCACTACAGGGGGTCGGGATGGCTACACCTTC	CASTTGGRDGYTF
TRBD1	once	TRBV7-7	TRBJ2-3	TGTGCTAGCAGCGAACAGACAGGGGCAGATACGCAGTATTTT	CASSEQTGADTQYF
.	.	TRBV5-1	TRBJ2-3	TGCGCCAGCAGCTGGGGGGGCACAGATACGCAGTATTTT	CASSWGGTDTQYF
.	.	TRBV7-3	TRBJ2-3	TGTGCCAGCAGCTCCGCGGGAAGCACAGATACGCAGTATTTT	CASSSAGSTDTQYF
TRBD1	.	TRBV29-1	TRBJ1-1	TGCAGCGGATGGGGGACAGCCCGGGAAGCTTTCTTT	CSGWGTAREAFF
TRBD1	.	TRBV6-4	TRBJ2-3	TGTGCCAGCAGTCAAAGGGGACAGGGGGCCTCAGATACGCAGTATTTT	CASSQRGQGASDTQYF